This T cell receptor beta chain was identified in a study of shared clonotypes between healthy human individuals. About the study: Contributing individuals were two females and a few males aged 18 to 49.

CD45RO-negative, CCR7-selected cells formed the naive CD8 fraction, which excluded terminally differentiated effector memory CD45RA+ cells. Germline lookup yields CDR1 LGHNA and CDR2 YNFKEQ. The V and J ends lost 0 bases and 5 bases respectively, with 14 bases between them. The CDR3 runs to 16 residues. At the deep level, the assay was run. Only in-frame clones appear in the TCRdb table, and some are missing; sequencing was by immunoSEQ multiplex PCR. The repertoire holds around 2.1 million clones, approximately 94% seen once, with around 1.7% in the top ten. Sequencing used naive CD8+ T cells from PBMCs. This chain uses TRBV4-2 with TRBJ1-5; no clear D gene. The receptor's source is a young man in good health. Some clones in this sample may be carry-over from other donors' samples. The CDR3 protein is CASSQDPRSFHQPQHF. The CDR3 DNA follows: TGTGCCAGCAGCCAAGATCCCAGGAGCTTTCATCAGCCCCAGCATTTT.